This entry describes one T cell receptor (beta chain). This entry comes from a study of OX40 agonist ivuxolimab in advanced cancers. The CDR3 is 13 amino acids. Trimming took off 2 bases at V and 8 bases at J, with 12 bases between the two ends. The germline CDR1 and CDR2 sequences are LGHNA and YSLEER. The cohort excluded patients with autoimmune disease history or systemic immunosuppression. Blood draws occurred at baseline, cycle 4 day 1, and cycle 7 day 1. The method was immunoSEQ multiplex PCR; TCRdb's version includes in-frame clones alone and lacks a portion of them. The sample has 53,000 or so clones; approximately 80% are singletons.

This TCR was recovered from an adult with an advanced solid tumor such as melanoma, head and neck, liver or kidney cancer. V is TRBV4-3 and J is TRBJ2-5; maybe TRBD2 (5 bases). The sample was CD4+ or CD8+ T cells sorted from blood, taken in a trial of the OX40 agonist ivuxolimab. Here the CDR3 reads CASSQSYRGTQYF. DNA for the CDR3: TGCGCCAGCAGCCAAAGTTACCGGGGAACCCAGTACTTC.